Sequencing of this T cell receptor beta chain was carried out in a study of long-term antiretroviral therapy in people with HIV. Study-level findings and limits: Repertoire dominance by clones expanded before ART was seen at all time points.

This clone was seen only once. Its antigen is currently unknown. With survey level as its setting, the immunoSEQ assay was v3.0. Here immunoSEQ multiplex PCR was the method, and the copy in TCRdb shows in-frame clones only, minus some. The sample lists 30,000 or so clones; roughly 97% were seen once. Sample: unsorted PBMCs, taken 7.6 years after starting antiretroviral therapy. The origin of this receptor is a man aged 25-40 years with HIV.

DNA for the CDR3: TGCGCCAGCAGCTGGGGACTAGCGGGGATCAATGAGCAGTTCTTC. Translation: CASSWGLAGINEQFF. This chain connects TRBV5-1 to TRBJ2-1, with 13 bases aligning to TRBD2. CDR3 length: 15 residues. With V trimmed by 3 bases and J by 6 bases, 3 bases remained unmatched. Germline loops: CDR1 SGHRS, CDR2 YFSETQ. The variable domain in full, with the rest retrieved from reference TRBV5-1 and TRBJ2-1, is KAGVTQTPRYLIKTRGQQVTLSCSPISGHRSVSWYQQTPGQGLQFLFEYFSETQRNKGNFPGRFSGRQFSNSRSEMNVSTLELGDSALYLCASSWGLAGINEQFFGPGTRLTVL.